This TCR beta chain comes out of a study of cytomegalovirus exposure and HLA in healthy donors. Note on this clone: Its antigen is not identified.

The germline gives CDR1 WSHSY, CDR2 SAAADI. The junction had 6 bases not matched to a gene; V was cut back by 11 bases and J by 5 bases. This CDR3 has 12 amino acids. Primers: 60 Vbeta forward and 13 Jbeta reverse. The protocol was immunoSEQ multiplex PCR, while the TCRdb copy is restricted to in-frame clones and leaves out a portion. The table has over 150,000 clones, roughly four fifths seen once. Study findings and constraints: Excluded were some V segments that proved indistinguishable, including TRBV6-2 and TRBV6-3. Accurate predictions that matched the HLA-A and HLA-B alleles of most subjects were reportedly made from TCR beta sequences.

This chain uses TRBV10-2 with TRBJ2-1, with 7 nucleotides matching TRBD2. The TCR originated in a woman between 25 and 40 years old in good health and CMV-seropositive. Sequencing input: PBMCs. As DNA, the CDR3 is TGCGCCGGCGGGAGTCTCCACAATGAGCAGTTCTTC. Translated: CAGGSLHNEQFF.